Below are 2 T cell receptor beta chains sequenced from a single sample in a study of Ad26.COV2.S vaccination and SARS-CoV-2 variants. Data came from immunoSEQ multiplex PCR; TCRdb stores just in-frame clones and leaves some out. The data show about 350,000 clones, with 80% to 90% seen just once and around a tenth held by the top ten. Treatment indicated: roughly 20 received Ad26.COV2.S at low or high dose, single or two shots; 5 received placebo; per-sample allocation not given. Specimens were obtained on day 63 following the first vaccine or placebo injection. The source was peripheral blood, collected in a trial of Ad26.COV2.S vaccine versus placebo. These receptors originate from a person between 18 and 60 years old who received the Ad26.COV2.S COVID-19 vaccine or a placebo.

This chain uses TRBV5-1 with TRBJ2-1; TRBD2 matches 9 bases. The CDR3 sequence is 14 residues long. V trimming: 4 bases; J trimming: 7 bases; junction bases outside the gene matches: 6. Germline V gives CDR1 SGHRS, CDR2 YFSETQ. In DNA, the CDR3 is TGCGCCAGCAGCCCGACTAGCGGCGGAAATGAGCAGTTCTTC. Residues: CASSPTSGGNEQFF.

The chain joins TRBV13 to TRBJ2-7, with TRBD2 identical over 10 bases. Germline V gives CDR1 PRHDT, CDR2 FYEKMQ (reference sequence). CDR3 size: 15 residues. The trim removed 2 bases at V and 7 bases at J, leaving 8 bases unmatched. The CDR3 nucleotides read TGTGCCAGCAGCTTAACTAGCGGGACATTCGGGGAGCAGTACTTC. It translates to CASSLTSGTFGEQYF.